What follows are 23 T cell receptor beta chains derived from one specimen sequenced in a study of blood T cell repertoires in COVID-19. The repertoire was sequenced with immunoSEQ multiplex PCR; TCRdb's copy has only in-frame clones and lacks some. The table has about 390,000 clones, 70% to 90% seen once. Sequencing was carried out using peripheral blood. The receptors originated from an older woman with COVID-19, enrolled during active disease.

The rearrangement uses TRBV27 and TRBJ1-3; the D gene is possibly TRBD1 (6 bases). The CDR3 runs to 14 residues. V was trimmed by 5 bases and J by 2 bases, leaving 10 bases between them. Per the germline V gene, CDR1 is MNHEY and CDR2 is SMNVEV (reference sequence). CDR3 protein: CASSPGQTGNTIYF. DNA for the CDR3: TGTGCCAGCAGTCCCGGACAGACTGGAAACACCATATATTTT.

V gene TRBV19 combines with J gene TRBJ1-5; D unresolved. V was cut by 6 bases and J by 0 bases, with 15 bases left in between. This CDR3 is 16 amino acids long. Germline lookup yields CDR1 LNHDA and CDR2 SQIVND (reference sequence). The CDR3 bases are TGTGCCAGTAGAGTGGGGAGAGGGAATAGCAATCAGCCCCAGCATTTT. This codes for CASRVGRGNSNQPQHF.

The V call is TRBV10-1, the J call TRBJ2-1, with TRBD2 identical over 12 bases. Germline CDR1 is WNHNN and CDR2 is SYGVQD (reference sequence). The CDR3 runs to 17 residues. V shed 3 bases, J shed 10 bases, and the junction held 13 bases outside the gene matches. CDR3 nucleotides: TGCGCCAGCAGTGACCGTCGACTAGCGGGGGTGACATACGAGCAGTTCTTC. Translation gives CASSDRRLAGVTYEQFF.

A single count supports this clone. V is TRBV14 and J is TRBJ2-4; D ambiguous. Germline lookup yields CDR1 SGHDN and CDR2 FVKESK. V was trimmed by 4 bases and J by 10 bases, leaving 17 bases between them. The CDR3 length is 14 residues. CDR3: CASSPMQVPEIQYF. The CDR3 bases are TGTGCCAGCAGCCCGATGCAGGTCCCAGAGATTCAGTACTTC.

The chain joins TRBV4-2 to TRBJ2-1; 9 bases are shared with TRBD1. J lost 6 bases, V lost 4 bases, and 10 bases had no gene match. The CDR3 is made up of 16 amino acids. Germline CDR1 is LGHNA and CDR2 is YNFKEQ. The CDR3 DNA sequence: TGTGCCAGCAGCCGCACCGGGACAGGGAGGGGCAATGAGCAGTTCTTC. Its protein product is CASSRTGTGRGNEQFF.

The sample holds a few counts of this clone. V is TRBV30 and J is TRBJ1-1; D possibly corresponds to TRBD1 (5 bases). The germline gives CDR1 GTSNPN, CDR2 SVGIG (reference sequence). V gave up 0 bases and J gave up 7 bases, with 12 bases separating them. The CDR3 is 13 residues long. The CDR3 reads CAWSVWGPREAFF. CDR3 sequence (DNA): TGTGCCTGGAGTGTCTGGGGCCCCCGTGAAGCTTTCTTT.

This clone was picked up one time. The chain joins TRBV2 to TRBJ1-5; D unclear. This CDR3 comprises 14 residues. Looked up from germline, CDR1 is SNHLY and CDR2 is FYNNEI. The V end lost 4 bases, the J end lost 2 bases, and 9 bases lay between the germline ends. The DNA of the CDR3 is TGTGCCAGCAGTGCGAACACGCGCAATCAGCCCCAGCATTTT. It specifies CASSANTRNQPQHF.

The V gene is TRBV28, the J gene TRBJ2-7; D possibly corresponds to TRBD1 (6 bases). The CDR3 extends over 16 amino acids. Trimming took 2 bases from V and 3 from J, leaving 17 bases between them. Germline V CDR1 and CDR2: MDHEN, SYDVKM. The CDR3 spells CASSLIRQEPRYEQYF. The CDR3 DNA reads as TGTGCCAGCAGTTTAATCCGACAGGAACCCCGCTACGAGCAGTACTTC.

The chain recombines TRBV28 with TRBJ1-1; no clear D. The CDR3 extends over 13 amino acids. Trimming cost V 3 bases and J 1 base, with 6 bases left between them. From germline, CDR1 is MDHEN and CDR2 SYDVKM. The chain's CDR3 is CASSFQENTEAFF. CDR3 nucleotides: TGTGCCAGCAGTTTTCAGGAGAACACTGAAGCTTTCTTT.

The chain couples TRBV2 to TRBJ1-4, with 11 bases that match TRBD1. Germline V gives CDR1 SNHLY, CDR2 FYNNEI. The CDR3 loop spans 15 amino acids. V shed 5 bases, J shed 6 bases, and the junction held 5 bases outside the gene matches. This CDR3 reads CASSKDRGLDEKLFF. The CDR3 DNA sequence: TGTGCCAGCAGTAAGGACAGGGGGCTGGATGAAAAACTGTTTTTT.

The chain links TRBV7-9 to TRBJ2-2, with 10 positions matching TRBD1. CDR1 is SEHNR, CDR2 FQNEAQ, per germline (reference sequence). The CDR3 runs to 19 residues. Trimming removed 6 bases from V and 0 bases from J; junction bases left unmatched: 13. The chain's CDR3 is CASRPPADRGTSNTGELFF. In nucleotides, the CDR3 is TGTGCCAGCAGACCGCCGGCGGACAGGGGGACCTCGAACACCGGGGAGCTGTTTTTT.

The rearrangement links TRBV27 to TRBJ2-3; 8 bases fit TRBD1. The J segment lost 3 bases and the V segment lost 4 bases, leaving 0 bases of the junction unmatched. Germline CDR1 is MNHEY and CDR2 is SMNVEV (reference sequence). The CDR3 is 13 amino acids. CDR3 protein: CASSYRGTDTQYF. CDR3 sequence (DNA): TGTGCCAGCAGTTACAGGGGGACAGATACGCAGTATTTT.

V gene TRBV18 combines with J gene TRBJ2-5; D possibly corresponds to TRBD1 (6 bases). V gave up 4 bases and J gave up 0 bases, with 12 bases separating them. The CDR3 sequence is 15 residues long. Germline V lookup: CDR1 KGHSH, CDR2 LQKENI. CDR3 sequence (DNA): TGTGCCAGCTCACGGGGACAACTTAACCAAGAGACCCAGTACTTC. It is translated as CASSRGQLNQETQYF. Full variable domain (outside the CDR3, taken from reference TRBV18 and TRBJ2-5): NAGVMQNPRHLVRRRGQEARLRCSPMKGHSHVYWYRQLPEEGLKFMVYLQKENIIDESGMPKERFSAEFPKEGPSILRIQQVVRGDSAAYFCASSRGQLNQETQYFGPGTRLLVL.

This clone has a single count. This sequence joins TRBV18 and TRBJ1-4; possible D gene TRBD1, 5 bases. Per germline, CDR1 KGHSH and CDR2 LQKENI. V was cut by 0 bases and J by 8 bases, with 13 bases left in between. This CDR3 contains 15 residues. The CDR3 nucleotides read TGTGCCAGCTCACCACCGAGCAGGGAGGGGGAAAAACTGTTTTTT. It specifies CASSPPSREGEKLFF.

This clone was counted a single time. V usage is TRBV24-1 and J usage is TRBJ2-5; TRBD1 aligns across 9 bases. The CDR3 sequence is 16 residues long. Germline values: CDR1 KGHDR, CDR2 SFDVKD. J lost 4 bases, V lost 4 bases, and 9 bases had no gene match. The CDR3 sequence: CATSDPGTGQGETQYF. The CDR3 bases are TGTGCCACCAGTGACCCAGGGACAGGGCAGGGAGAGACCCAGTACTTC.

This chain connects TRBV19 to TRBJ1-5; D is possibly TRBD1 (5 bases). CDR3 length: 17 amino acids. V dropped 1 base and J dropped 1 base, with 14 bases sitting between them. CDR1 and CDR2 from the germline V gene are LNHDA and SQIVND (reference sequence). In nucleotides, the CDR3 is TGTGCCAGTAGTATAGGACGGGGGACGACAAGCAATCAGCCCCAGCATTTT. Its translation is CASSIGRGTTSNQPQHF.

This clone appeared once. The V gene is TRBV7-2, the J gene TRBJ2-3; possible D gene TRBD2, 6 bases. The germline gives CDR1 SGHTA, CDR2 FQGNSA. V gave up 6 bases and J gave up 1 base, with 11 bases separating them. The CDR3 totals 14 residues. Written as DNA, the CDR3 is TGTGCCAGCAGTTCCTGGGGGGGCACAGATACGCAGTATTTT. Translating gives CASSSWGGTDTQYF.

The chain employs TRBV28 and TRBJ1-6; no reliable D call. Trimming pared 2 bases from V and 5 bases from J, leaving 10 bases between. Per germline, CDR1 MDHEN and CDR2 SYDVKM. The CDR3 has 15 amino acids. As DNA, the CDR3 is TGTGCCAGCAGTTTAGGGCTTACCAATAATTCACCCCTCCACTTT. Protein sequence: CASSLGLTNNSPLHF.

The chain has TRBV19 and TRBJ2-1; 8 bases match TRBD2. In germline, CDR1 is LNHDA, CDR2 SQIVND (reference sequence). This CDR3 is 15 amino acids long. V lost 5 bases and J lost 5; bases outside the gene matches: 8. CDR3 nucleotides: TGTGCCAGTAGTTTACCGACTAGCGCGAACAATGAGCAGTTCTTC. This codes for CASSLPTSANNEQFF.

The J gene is TRBJ1-2, the V gene TRBV7-9, with TRBD1 matching over 8 bases. The CDR3 has 13 residues. Germline values: CDR1 SEHNR, CDR2 FQNEAQ (reference sequence). V gave up 5 bases and J gave up 8 bases; unmatched junction bases: 7. The CDR3 region is CASSPTGVEGYTF. The CDR3 coding sequence is TGTGCCAGCAGCCCGACAGGGGTGGAGGGCTACACCTTC.

The rearrangement uses TRBV9 and TRBJ2-1, with 10 bases that match TRBD2. There are 15 residues in the CDR3. The V segment lost 0 bases and the J segment 6 bases; nucleotides outside the gene matches: 3. Germline assignment: CDR1 SGDLS and CDR2 YYNGEE. Written as DNA, the CDR3 is TGTGCCAGCAGCGTAGATTTAGCGGGGGGCAATGAGCAGTTCTTC. Its protein product is CASSVDLAGGNEQFF.

This clone occurred a few times. The chain couples TRBV7-9 to TRBJ1-1; 8 bases match TRBD1. The junction had 8 bases not matched to a gene; V was cut back by 5 bases and J by 3 bases. The CDR3 is 15 residues long. CDR1 and CDR2 (germline): SEHNR, FQNEAQ (reference sequence). The CDR3 sequence is CASSLGQGSDTEAFF. For the CDR3, the DNA is TGTGCCAGCAGCCTCGGACAGGGATCGGACACTGAAGCTTTCTTT.

This clone has just one count. V and J are TRBV7-2 and TRBJ2-5; 8 positions agree with TRBD2. From germline, CDR1 is SGHTA and CDR2 FQGNSA. The length of the CDR3 is 14 residues. V was pared by 8 bases and J by 0 bases, with 5 bases of the junction left unmatched. The CDR3, as DNA: TGTGCCAGCGCCCTAGCGGGTTACCAAGAGACCCAGTACTTC. As protein: CASALAGYQETQYF.